The entry that follows covers one T cell receptor (beta chain) sequence. CDR1 is MNHEY, CDR2 SVGAGI, per germline. The germline V and J ends were trimmed by 6 bases and 2 bases, with 16 bases remaining between them. The CDR3 consists of 15 residues. The data were taken from a study of blood T cell repertoires in COVID-19. Turning to the study itself: Nucleic acid was either cDNA or gDNA, and it came from T cells, B-cell-depleted T cells, or PBMCs.

Authors' processing steps: The authors estimated nucleated cell counts from reference gene primer amplification. The data were produced by immunoSEQ multiplex PCR, yet TCRdb's version contains in-frame clones alone and is incomplete. V, J and clone size are those of that table, while D and trimming were read from the DNA. The top ten clones hold over 25% of a sample with roughly 71,000 clones, 88% of them seen once. The sequence came from a man aged 50 to 60 with acute or convalescent COVID-19. The rearrangement joins TRBV6-5 to TRBJ1-1; D is unclear. What was sequenced was peripheral blood. CDR3 in amino acids: CASSGLSGLNTEAFF. The CDR3 DNA is TGTGCCAGCAGCGGGCTTTCGGGGTTAAACACTGAAGCTTTCTTT.